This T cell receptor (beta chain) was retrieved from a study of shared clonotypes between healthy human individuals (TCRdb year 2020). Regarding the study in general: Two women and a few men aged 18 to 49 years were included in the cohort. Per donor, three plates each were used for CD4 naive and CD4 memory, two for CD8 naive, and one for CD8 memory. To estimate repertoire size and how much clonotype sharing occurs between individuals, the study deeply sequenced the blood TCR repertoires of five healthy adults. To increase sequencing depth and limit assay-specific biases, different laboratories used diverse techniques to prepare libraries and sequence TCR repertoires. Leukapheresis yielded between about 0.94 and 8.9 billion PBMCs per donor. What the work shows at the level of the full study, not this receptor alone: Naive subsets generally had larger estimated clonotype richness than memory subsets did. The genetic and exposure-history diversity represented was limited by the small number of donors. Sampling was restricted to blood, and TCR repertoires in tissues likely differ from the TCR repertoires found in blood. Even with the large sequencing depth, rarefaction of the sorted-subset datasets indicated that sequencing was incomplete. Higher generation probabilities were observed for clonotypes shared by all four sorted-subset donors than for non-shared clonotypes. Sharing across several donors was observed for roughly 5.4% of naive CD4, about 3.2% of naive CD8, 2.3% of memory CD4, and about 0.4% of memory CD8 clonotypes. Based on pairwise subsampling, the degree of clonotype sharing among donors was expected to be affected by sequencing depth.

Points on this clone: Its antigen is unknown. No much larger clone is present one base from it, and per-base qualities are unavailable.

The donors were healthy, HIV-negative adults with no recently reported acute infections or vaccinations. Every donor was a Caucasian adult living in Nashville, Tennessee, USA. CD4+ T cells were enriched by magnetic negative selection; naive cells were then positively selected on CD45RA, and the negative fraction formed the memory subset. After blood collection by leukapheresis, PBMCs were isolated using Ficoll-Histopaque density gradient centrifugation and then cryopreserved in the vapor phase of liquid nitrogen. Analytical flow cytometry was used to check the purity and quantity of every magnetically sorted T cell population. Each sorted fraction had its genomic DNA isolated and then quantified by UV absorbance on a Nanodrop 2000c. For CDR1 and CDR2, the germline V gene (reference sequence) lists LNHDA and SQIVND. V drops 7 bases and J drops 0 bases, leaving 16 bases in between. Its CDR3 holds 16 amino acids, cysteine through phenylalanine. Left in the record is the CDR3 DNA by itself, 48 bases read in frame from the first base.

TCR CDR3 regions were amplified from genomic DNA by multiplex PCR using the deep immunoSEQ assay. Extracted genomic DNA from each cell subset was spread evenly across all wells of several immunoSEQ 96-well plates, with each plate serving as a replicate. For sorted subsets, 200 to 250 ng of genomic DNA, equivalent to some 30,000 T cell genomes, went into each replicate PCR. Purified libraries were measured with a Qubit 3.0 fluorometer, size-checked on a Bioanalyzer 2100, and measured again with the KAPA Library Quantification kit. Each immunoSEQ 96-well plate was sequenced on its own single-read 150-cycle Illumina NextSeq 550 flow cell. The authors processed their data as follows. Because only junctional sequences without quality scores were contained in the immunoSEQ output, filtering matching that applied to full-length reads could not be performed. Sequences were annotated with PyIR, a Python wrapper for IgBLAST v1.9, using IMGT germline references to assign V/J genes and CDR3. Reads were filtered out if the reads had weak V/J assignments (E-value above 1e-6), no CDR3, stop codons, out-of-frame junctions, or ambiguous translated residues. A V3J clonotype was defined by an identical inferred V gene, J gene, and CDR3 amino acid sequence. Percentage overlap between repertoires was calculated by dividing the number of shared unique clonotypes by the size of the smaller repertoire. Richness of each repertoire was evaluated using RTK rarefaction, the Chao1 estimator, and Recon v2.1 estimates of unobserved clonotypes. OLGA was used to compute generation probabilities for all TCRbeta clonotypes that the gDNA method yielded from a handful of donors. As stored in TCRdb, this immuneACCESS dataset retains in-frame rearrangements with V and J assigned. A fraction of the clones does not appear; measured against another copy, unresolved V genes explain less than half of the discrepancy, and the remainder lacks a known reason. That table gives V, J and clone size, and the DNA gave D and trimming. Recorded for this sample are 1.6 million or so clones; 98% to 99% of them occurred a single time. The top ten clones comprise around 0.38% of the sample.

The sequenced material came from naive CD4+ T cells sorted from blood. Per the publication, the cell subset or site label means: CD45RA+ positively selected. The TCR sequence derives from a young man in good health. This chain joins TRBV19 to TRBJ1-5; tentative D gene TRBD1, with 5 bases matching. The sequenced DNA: TGTGCCAGTACCCCGACAGTAATCCTTAGCAATCAGCCCCAGCATTTT. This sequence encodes CASTPTVILSNQPQHF.